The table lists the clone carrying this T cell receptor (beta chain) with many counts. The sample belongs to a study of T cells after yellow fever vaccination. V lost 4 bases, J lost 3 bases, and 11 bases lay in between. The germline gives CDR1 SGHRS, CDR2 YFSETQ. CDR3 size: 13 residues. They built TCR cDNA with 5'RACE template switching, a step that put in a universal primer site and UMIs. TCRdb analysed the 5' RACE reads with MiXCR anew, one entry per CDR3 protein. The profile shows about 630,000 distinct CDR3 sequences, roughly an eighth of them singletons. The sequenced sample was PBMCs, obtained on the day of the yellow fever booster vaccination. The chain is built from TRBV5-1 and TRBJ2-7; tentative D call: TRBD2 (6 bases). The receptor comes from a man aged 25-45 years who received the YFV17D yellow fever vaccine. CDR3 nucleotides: TGCGCCAGCAGCCGGGACTCCTACTACGAGCAGTACTTC. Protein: CASSRDSYYEQYF.